This T cell receptor (beta chain) was identified during a study of cytomegalovirus exposure and HLA in healthy donors. Primers included in the PCR were 60 Vbeta and 13 Jbeta primers. The protocol was immunoSEQ multiplex PCR, while the TCRdb copy is restricted to in-frame clones and leaves out a portion. The sample shows about 73,000 clones, 65% to 80% of them seen only once. With 2 bases removed from V and 4 bases from J, the gap between germline ends came to 11 bases. The CDR3 contains 15 residues. Looked up from germline, CDR1 is SGHTA and CDR2 is FQGNSA. This TCR was sampled from a man in his 70s in good health and CMV-seronegative. The J gene is TRBJ2-2, the V gene TRBV7-2, with D perhaps matching TRBD2 (6 bases). Sequenced: PBMCs. CDR3 in DNA: TGTGCCAGCAGCTTACAGGGAGGAAGCACCGGGGAGCTGTTTTTT. It encodes CASSLQGGSTGELFF.